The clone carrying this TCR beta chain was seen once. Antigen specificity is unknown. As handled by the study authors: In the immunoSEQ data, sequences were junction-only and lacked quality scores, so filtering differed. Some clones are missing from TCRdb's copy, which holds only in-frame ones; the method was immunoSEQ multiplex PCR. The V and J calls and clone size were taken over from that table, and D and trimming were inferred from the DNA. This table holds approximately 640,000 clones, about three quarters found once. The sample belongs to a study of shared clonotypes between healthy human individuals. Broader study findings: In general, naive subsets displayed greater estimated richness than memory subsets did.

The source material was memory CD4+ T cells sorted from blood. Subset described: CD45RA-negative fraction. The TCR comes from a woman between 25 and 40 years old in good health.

The CDR3 reads CASSYERNTEAFF. The DNA of the CDR3 is TGTGCCAGCAGCTACGAAAGGAACACTGAAGCTTTCTTT. The chain is built from TRBV7-8 and TRBJ1-1; D uncertain. This CDR3 has 13 amino acids. Deletions cut 4 bases from V and 1 base from J, with 7 bases between. Germline loops: CDR1 SGHVS, CDR2 FQNEAQ.